Listed below are T cell receptor beta chains from one sample, sequenced in a study of T-cell reconstitution after alpha-beta-depleted transplantation in children. A single record per CDR3 protein comes from TCRdb applying MiXCR to the PCR reads. Of approximately 500,000 distinct CDR3 sequences listed, about 11% were seen once; the top ten hold just over 2%. The starting material was PBMCs, obtained before TCRalphabeta/CD19-depleted stem cell transplant. The receptors originated from a child aged 2-15 years with inherited bone marrow failure, due to receive a stem cell transplant. Each CDR3 is given with its conserved first and last residue. A D gene is named only where the DNA matches it firmly. A clone size is listed for some rows: how often the clone was seen (once, few, many), or a class if it is expanded.

CASSFPADVAANTGELFF,TGTGCCAGCAGTTTTCCTGCCGACGTTGCCGCGAACACCGGGGAGCTGTTTTTT,TRBJ2-2,TRBV12-3/TRBV12-4,-,many
CATSRGNFKSITDTQYF,TGTGCCACCAGCAGAGGGAATTTTAAGAGCATCACAGATACGCAGTATTTT,TRBJ2-3,TRBV15,-,few
CASSLGTQGAETGELFF,TGTGCCAGCAGCTTAGGCACACAGGGAGCGGAGACCGGGGAGCTGTTTTTT,TRBJ2-2,TRBV11-3,-,many
CSVVQTAGTGELFF,TGCAGCGTTGTGCAGACGGCGGGAACCGGGGAGCTGTTTTTT,TRBJ2-2,TRBV29-1,-,many
CAISAGAGTGELFF,TGTGCCATCAGTGCAGGAGCTGGAACCGGGGAGCTGTTTTTT,TRBJ2-2,TRBV10-3,-,-
CASSLYSGKGYEQYF,TGTGCCAGCAGTTTATACAGCGGGAAAGGGTACGAGCAGTACTTC,TRBJ2-7,TRBV27,TRBD2,many
CATSWTGVNTGELFF,TGTGCCACCTCTTGGACGGGAGTGAACACCGGGGAGCTGTTTTTT,TRBJ2-2,TRBV12-3/TRBV12-4,-,few
CASSLGAGNSPLHF,TGTGCCAGCAGTTTAGGGGCAGGGAATTCACCCCTCCACTTT,TRBJ1-6,TRBV12-3/TRBV12-4,-,many
CATSPSSYNEQFF,TGTGCCACCAGTCCAAGCTCCTACAATGAGCAGTTCTTC,TRBJ2-1,TRBV15,-,many
CASSIGVKTIQYF,TGTGCCAGCAGCATCGGGGTTAAGACCATTCAGTACTTC,TRBJ2-4,TRBV21-1,-,many
CASSIGTRAGYSNQPQHF,TGTGCCAGTAGTATAGGGACTCGGGCGGGATATAGCAATCAGCCCCAGCATTTT,TRBJ1-5,TRBV19,-,few
CASSFRTLDNEQFF,TGTGCCAGCAGTTTTCGAACCCTCGACAATGAGCAGTTCTTC,TRBJ2-1,TRBV27,-,many
CASSRGWGQGHNEQFF,TGTGCCAGCAGTCGGGGCTGGGGACAGGGCCACAATGAGCAGTTCTTC,TRBJ2-1,TRBV7-2,TRBD1,many
CASLAGGPREQFF,TGTGCCAGCCTAGCGGGAGGGCCGCGAGAGCAGTTCTTC,TRBJ2-1,TRBV7-9,TRBD2,many